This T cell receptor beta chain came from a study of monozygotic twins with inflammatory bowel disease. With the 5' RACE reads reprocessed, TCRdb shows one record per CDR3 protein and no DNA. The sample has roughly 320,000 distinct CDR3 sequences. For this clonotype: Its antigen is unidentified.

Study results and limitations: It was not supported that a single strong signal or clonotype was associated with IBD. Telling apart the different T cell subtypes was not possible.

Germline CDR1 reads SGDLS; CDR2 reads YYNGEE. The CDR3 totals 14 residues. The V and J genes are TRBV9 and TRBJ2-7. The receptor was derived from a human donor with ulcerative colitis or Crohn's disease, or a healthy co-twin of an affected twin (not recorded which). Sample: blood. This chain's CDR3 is CASSPNGRSYEQYF.